This TCR beta chain was captured by sequencing in a study of beta chain features in type 1 diabetes. V was trimmed by 4 bases and J by 7 bases, leaving 19 bases between them. CDR3 length: 16 amino acids. Germline loops: CDR1 MDHEN, CDR2 SYDVKM. Study-wide results and caveats: The study found that naive, central memory and Treg TCRB repertoires appeared more similar in patients than in healthy donors.

To note about this clone: Its antigen remains unidentified.

The isolated RNA, all of it, was reverse transcribed, so expressed TCRB transcripts were what got sequenced. The data were produced by immunoSEQ multiplex PCR, yet TCRdb's version contains in-frame clones alone and is incomplete. The top ten clones hold more than 1% of a sample with around 290,000 clones, 8% of them seen once. Material: central memory CD4+ T cells from blood. The J gene is TRBJ1-4, the V gene TRBV28; no clear D. This receptor was taken from a woman between 18 and 30 years old in good health. The CDR3 sequence is CASSSPSFGGIEKLFF. DNA of the CDR3: TGTGCCAGCAGTTCCCCTAGTTTCGGTGGAATTGAAAAACTGTTTTTT.